These 29 T cell receptor beta chains were sequenced from one sample in a study of shared clonotypes between healthy human individuals. The protocol was immunoSEQ multiplex PCR, while the TCRdb copy is restricted to in-frame clones and leaves out a portion. The sample has 500,000 to 550,000 clones; about 96% are singletons. Sequenced material: naive CD4+ T cells sorted from blood. Sample subset: CD45RA+ positively selected. All receptors derive from a woman in her twenties or thirties in good health.

The chain recombines TRBV18 with TRBJ2-3; 11 nucleotides match TRBD1. Germline V gene data show CDR1 as KGHSH and CDR2 as LQKENI. With V trimmed by 5 bases and J by 5 bases, 6 bases remained unmatched. The CDR3 runs to 15 residues. The CDR3 here is CASSTGTGGIDTQYF. In DNA form, the CDR3 reads TGTGCCAGCTCAACCGGGACAGGGGGTATAGATACGCAGTATTTT.

This chain links TRBV5-4 with TRBJ2-7; tentatively, D is TRBD2 (5 bases). V was pared by 4 bases and J by 0 bases, with 17 bases between. This CDR3 is 16 amino acids long. CDR1 SGHNT and CDR2 YYREEE come from the germline V gene (reference sequence). The CDR3 coding sequence is TGTGCCAGCAGCCTAGCCGGTCTGTCCGCCTCCTACGAGCAGTACTTC. Its translation: CASSLAGLSASYEQYF.

The rearrangement links TRBV7-2 to TRBJ1-1, with D perhaps TRBD1 (5 bases). Germline V gene lookup returns CDR1 SGHTA and CDR2 FQGNSA. The CDR3 is 14 residues long. Between the trimmed V and J ends, which lost 5 bases and 2 bases, there was a span of 12 bases. The DNA for the CDR3 is TGTGCCAGCAGCCCGAGAACAGGTAACACTGAAGCTTTCTTT. Translation gives CASSPRTGNTEAFF.

The chain combines TRBV27 with TRBJ1-5, with D possibly being TRBD1 (5 bases). Trimming cost V 1 base and J 2 bases, with 12 bases left between them. Germline CDR1 reads MNHEY; CDR2 reads SMNVEV (reference sequence). CDR3 length: 16 amino acids. CDR3 coding DNA: TGTGCCAGCAGTTTATTAGCCGGGGGAGGCAATCAGCCCCAGCATTTT. It specifies CASSLLAGGGNQPQHF.

This clone was seen more than once but under ten times. The CDR3 sequence is CASRTGQAGTEAFF. The CDR3 DNA is TGTGCCAGCAGAACCGGACAGGCCGGGACTGAAGCTTTCTTT. This sequence joins TRBV6-5 and TRBJ1-1; 7 bases map to TRBD1. The CDR3 is 14 residues long. In germline, CDR1 is MNHEY, CDR2 SVGAGI. The V and J ends lost 6 bases and 5 bases, in that order; junction bases with no gene match: 9.

V and J are TRBV7-9 and TRBJ2-7; a possible D gene is TRBD1 (5 bases). V dropped 0 bases and J dropped 3 bases, with 9 bases sitting between them. Germline values: CDR1 SEHNR, CDR2 FQNEAQ (reference sequence). The CDR3 contains 14 residues. In DNA form, the CDR3 reads TGTGCCAGCAGCTTAGCGCAGGGAAACTACGAGCAGTACTTC. It encodes CASSLAQGNYEQYF.

V is TRBV30 and J is TRBJ1-2, with 7 positions matching TRBD1. The CDR3 is 12 amino acids. V lost 5 bases and J lost 4; bases outside the gene matches: 4. Looked up from germline, CDR1 is GTSNPN and CDR2 is SVGIG (reference sequence). CDR3 nucleotides: TGTGCCTGGGCGACAGGGACCTATGGCTACACCTTC. It encodes CAWATGTYGYTF.

The chain recombines TRBV7-8 with TRBJ1-3; 7 bases align to TRBD1. Germline V gene sequence: CDR1 SGHVS, CDR2 FQNEAQ. The V and J ends lost 3 bases and 3 bases, in that order; junction bases with no gene match: 2. This CDR3 is 14 amino acids long. The CDR3 here is CASSFDRVGNTIYF. CDR3 DNA sequence: TGTGCCAGCAGCTTCGACAGGGTTGGAAACACCATATATTTT.

The chain links TRBV19 to TRBJ1-4; TRBD1 aligns across 10 bases. With 5 bases clipped from V and 8 bases from J, the junction kept 11 bases outside the gene matches. This CDR3 spans 16 amino acids. Germline V gene lookup returns CDR1 LNHDA and CDR2 SQIVND (reference sequence). The DNA of the CDR3 is TGTGCCAGTAGTTCCCGCCGACAGGGGGCTCGGGAAAAACTGTTTTTT. Translated, it gives CASSSRRQGAREKLFF.

The CDR3 reads CASSDRGEEEDTQYF. The CDR3 bases are TGCGCCAGCAGCGATAGGGGGGAAGAGGAAGATACGCAGTATTTT. This chain connects TRBV4-1 to TRBJ2-3; D tentatively fits TRBD1 or TRBD2 (6 bases each). V gave up 5 bases and J gave up 5 bases, with 17 bases separating them. Germline V gene sequence: CDR1 MGHRA, CDR2 YSYEKL. The CDR3 totals 15 residues.

This clone was observed a single time. This chain links TRBV18 with TRBJ2-7, with 7 positions matching TRBD2. The CDR3 consists of 14 residues. With 0 bases clipped from V and 7 bases from J, the junction kept 6 bases outside the gene matches. Germline V gives CDR1 KGHSH, CDR2 LQKENI. The CDR3 is CASSPPGGSWEQYF. The CDR3 DNA sequence: TGTGCCAGCTCACCACCTGGCGGGAGTTGGGAGCAGTACTTC.

The chain recombines TRBV28 with TRBJ2-7; D unresolved. The germline CDR1 and CDR2 sequences are MDHEN and SYDVKM. The V end lost 5 bases, the J end lost 4 bases, and 12 bases lay between the germline ends. The CDR3 has 13 residues. For the CDR3, the DNA is TGTGCCAGCAGTCCATCTAATCAGTACGAGCAGTACTTC. Encoded protein: CASSPSNQYEQYF.

The gene calls are TRBV6-5 and TRBJ2-7; the D gene is possibly TRBD1 (6 bases). The germline V gene has CDR1 MNHEY and CDR2 SVGAGI. V was pared by 5 bases and J by 4 bases, with 18 bases between. This CDR3 is built from 15 residues. The CDR3, as DNA: TGTGCCAGCAGTCTTGAGGAAGGACAGTCGTACGAGCAGTACTTC. This sequence encodes CASSLEEGQSYEQYF.

The chain combines TRBV11-2 with TRBJ1-1; D is undetermined. The CDR3 contains 14 residues. CDR1 SGHAT and CDR2 FQNNGV come from the germline V gene. V was pared by 5 bases and J by 5 bases, with 15 bases between. The CDR3: CASSALRGGTEAFF. CDR3 DNA: TGTGCCAGCAGCGCCCTTCGGGGTGGTACTGAAGCTTTCTTT.

The chain uses TRBV28 and TRBJ1-4, with 7 nucleotides matching TRBD1. This CDR3 has 14 amino acids. V dropped 7 bases and J dropped 6; count of bases not matched to a gene: 8. In germline, CDR1 is MDHEN, CDR2 SYDVKM. DNA of the CDR3: TGTGCCAGCATTCGGACAGGCCCAGATGAAAAACTGTTTTTT. It specifies CASIRTGPDEKLFF.

The chain combines TRBV15 with TRBJ2-1; D could derive from TRBD1 or TRBD2 (5 bases each). The CDR3 runs 18 residues. Germline loops: CDR1 LNHNV, CDR2 YYDKDF (reference sequence). Trimming pared 0 bases from V and 3 bases from J, leaving 18 bases between. CDR3 nucleotides: TGTGCCACCAGCAGAGACAGGGTGGGACCCAGCTTCTACAATGAGCAGTTCTTC. It encodes CATSRDRVGPSFYNEQFF.

The chain combines TRBV6-1 with TRBJ1-4, with a tentative D call TRBD1 (5 bases). Germline V gives CDR1 MNHNS, CDR2 SASEGT. The CDR3 sequence is 15 residues long. V was cut by 6 bases and J by 0 bases, with 11 bases left in between. CDR3 coding DNA: TGTGCCAGCAGCGATACCAGGGCAACTAATGAAAAACTGTTTTTT. The encoded protein is CASSDTRATNEKLFF.

The V gene is TRBV27, the J gene TRBJ2-1, with D maybe TRBD2 (7 bases). CDR3 length equals 16 residues. The ends were cut back, 6 bases at V and 5 bases at J, with 20 bases in the middle. Germline V CDR1 and CDR2: MNHEY, SMNVEV (reference sequence). The CDR3 reads CASRGGPGSGNNEQFF. CDR3 bases: TGTGCCAGCAGGGGGGGGCCCGGCTCCGGGAACAATGAGCAGTTCTTC.

The chain is built from TRBV6-5 and TRBJ2-2, with D possibly TRBD2 on 5 matching bases. CDR3 length: 14 residues. Deletions cut 6 bases from V and 8 bases from J, with 16 bases between. Germline V lookup: CDR1 MNHEY, CDR2 SVGAGI. CDR3 bases: TGTGCCAGCAGAAAACGGAGCGGTTTAGGGGAGCTGTTTTTT. Encoded protein: CASRKRSGLGELFF.

The V gene is TRBV7-3, the J gene TRBJ2-7, with TRBD2 matching 7 bases. This CDR3 spans 15 amino acids. V was clipped by 0 bases and J by 3 bases; unmatched bases: 5. Germline CDR1 is SGHTA and CDR2 is FQGTGA. CDR3 region: CASSLTGGNLYEQYF. The CDR3 DNA follows: TGTGCCAGCAGCTTAACGGGAGGGAACCTCTACGAGCAGTACTTC.

This chain links TRBV28 with TRBJ2-2; 9 bases line up with TRBD1. CDR3 length: 15 amino acids. Losses at the gene ends were 7 bases for V and 4 bases for J; bases not matched to a gene: 7. Germline V gene data show CDR1 as MDHEN and CDR2 as SYDVKM. Written as DNA, the CDR3 is TGTGCCAGCAACCTACCGGGACAGGGCACCGGGGAGCTGTTTTTT. Its translation: CASNLPGQGTGELFF.

This chain joins TRBV6-1 and TRBJ2-3, with 11 nucleotides matching TRBD2. Germline loops: CDR1 MNHNS, CDR2 SASEGT. V shed 6 bases and J 7 bases; nucleotides not matched to a gene: 9. The CDR3 contains 15 residues. The CDR3 spells CASSQVASGRNTQYF. In DNA form, the CDR3 reads TGTGCCAGCAGCCAAGTGGCTAGCGGGAGGAATACGCAGTATTTT.

The chain couples TRBV4-1 to TRBJ2-7, with 7 bases identical to TRBD2. The J segment lost 5 bases and the V segment lost 4 bases, leaving 14 bases of the junction unmatched. The CDR3 is made up of 16 amino acids. Germline CDR1 reads MGHRA; CDR2 reads YSYEKL. The CDR3 reads CASSLFISAGDNEQYF. CDR3 DNA sequence: TGCGCCAGCAGCCTGTTCATCTCGGCGGGAGACAACGAGCAGTACTTC.

The chain links TRBV5-1 to TRBJ2-1; TRBD2 matches 11 bases. J gave up 9 bases and V 3 bases, and 11 bases lay outside the gene matches. Per the germline V gene, CDR1 is SGHRS and CDR2 is YFSETQ. The CDR3 runs 16 residues. The CDR3 spells CASSSIAGGPFSEQFF. DNA for the CDR3: TGCGCCAGCAGCTCCATAGCGGGAGGGCCCTTTAGTGAGCAGTTCTTC.

The V and J genes are TRBV7-9 and TRBJ1-6; tentatively, D is TRBD1 (5 bases). The CDR3 covers 16 residues. Trimming pared 5 bases from V and 9 bases from J, leaving 20 bases between. The germline gives CDR1 SEHNR, CDR2 FQNEAQ (reference sequence). The DNA of the CDR3 is TGTGCCAGCAGCCCCGGTGGGGGGTGGGAAGCTTCACCCCTCCACTTT. This gives the protein CASSPGGGWEASPLHF.

The CDR3 DNA reads TGCGCCAGCAGCGGCCGGGACAGGGGATCTGGCTACACCTTC. It specifies CASSGRDRGSGYTF. The chain joins TRBV5-1 to TRBJ1-2; TRBD1 agrees at 10 bases. CDR1 and CDR2 from the germline V gene are SGHRS and YFSETQ. This CDR3 has 14 residues. J lost 7 bases, V lost 4 bases, and 7 bases had no gene match.

This clone showed up just a few times. The chain combines TRBV5-4 with TRBJ1-1; D call uncertain. This CDR3 region has 14 residues. Between the trimmed V and J ends, which lost 0 bases and 1 base, there was a span of 7 bases. Germline-derived CDR1 and CDR2 are SGHNT and YYREEE (reference sequence). The CDR3 here is CASSLVPRNTEAFF. In nucleotides, the CDR3 is TGTGCCAGCAGCTTGGTACCCAGGAACACTGAAGCTTTCTTT.

This chain connects TRBV18 to TRBJ1-1; D uncertain. This CDR3 is built from 16 residues. V was shortened by 8 bases and J by 0 bases, with 19 bases between the two germline ends. Germline CDR1 is KGHSH and CDR2 is LQKENI. CDR3 in DNA: TGTGCCAGCCGGGATGGACGGGAAGGTATGAACACTGAAGCTTTCTTT. The encoded protein is CASRDGREGMNTEAFF. Drawing the rest from reference TRBV18 and TRBJ1-1, the complete variable domain is NAGVMQNPRHLVRRRGQEARLRCSPMKGHSHVYWYRQLPEEGLKFMVYLQKENIIDESGMPKERFSAEFPKEGPSILRIQQVVRGDSAAYFCASRDGREGMNTEAFFGQGTRLTVV.

The rearrangement uses TRBV20-1 and TRBJ1-2; D remains unclear. The CDR3 has 11 amino acids. V was cut by 3 bases and J by 3 bases, with 5 bases left in between. Germline V gene sequence: CDR1 DFQATT, CDR2 SNEGSKA (reference sequence). Written as DNA, the CDR3 is TGCAGTGCTAGTACTGACTATGGCTACACCTTC. Amino acid sequence: CSASTDYGYTF.